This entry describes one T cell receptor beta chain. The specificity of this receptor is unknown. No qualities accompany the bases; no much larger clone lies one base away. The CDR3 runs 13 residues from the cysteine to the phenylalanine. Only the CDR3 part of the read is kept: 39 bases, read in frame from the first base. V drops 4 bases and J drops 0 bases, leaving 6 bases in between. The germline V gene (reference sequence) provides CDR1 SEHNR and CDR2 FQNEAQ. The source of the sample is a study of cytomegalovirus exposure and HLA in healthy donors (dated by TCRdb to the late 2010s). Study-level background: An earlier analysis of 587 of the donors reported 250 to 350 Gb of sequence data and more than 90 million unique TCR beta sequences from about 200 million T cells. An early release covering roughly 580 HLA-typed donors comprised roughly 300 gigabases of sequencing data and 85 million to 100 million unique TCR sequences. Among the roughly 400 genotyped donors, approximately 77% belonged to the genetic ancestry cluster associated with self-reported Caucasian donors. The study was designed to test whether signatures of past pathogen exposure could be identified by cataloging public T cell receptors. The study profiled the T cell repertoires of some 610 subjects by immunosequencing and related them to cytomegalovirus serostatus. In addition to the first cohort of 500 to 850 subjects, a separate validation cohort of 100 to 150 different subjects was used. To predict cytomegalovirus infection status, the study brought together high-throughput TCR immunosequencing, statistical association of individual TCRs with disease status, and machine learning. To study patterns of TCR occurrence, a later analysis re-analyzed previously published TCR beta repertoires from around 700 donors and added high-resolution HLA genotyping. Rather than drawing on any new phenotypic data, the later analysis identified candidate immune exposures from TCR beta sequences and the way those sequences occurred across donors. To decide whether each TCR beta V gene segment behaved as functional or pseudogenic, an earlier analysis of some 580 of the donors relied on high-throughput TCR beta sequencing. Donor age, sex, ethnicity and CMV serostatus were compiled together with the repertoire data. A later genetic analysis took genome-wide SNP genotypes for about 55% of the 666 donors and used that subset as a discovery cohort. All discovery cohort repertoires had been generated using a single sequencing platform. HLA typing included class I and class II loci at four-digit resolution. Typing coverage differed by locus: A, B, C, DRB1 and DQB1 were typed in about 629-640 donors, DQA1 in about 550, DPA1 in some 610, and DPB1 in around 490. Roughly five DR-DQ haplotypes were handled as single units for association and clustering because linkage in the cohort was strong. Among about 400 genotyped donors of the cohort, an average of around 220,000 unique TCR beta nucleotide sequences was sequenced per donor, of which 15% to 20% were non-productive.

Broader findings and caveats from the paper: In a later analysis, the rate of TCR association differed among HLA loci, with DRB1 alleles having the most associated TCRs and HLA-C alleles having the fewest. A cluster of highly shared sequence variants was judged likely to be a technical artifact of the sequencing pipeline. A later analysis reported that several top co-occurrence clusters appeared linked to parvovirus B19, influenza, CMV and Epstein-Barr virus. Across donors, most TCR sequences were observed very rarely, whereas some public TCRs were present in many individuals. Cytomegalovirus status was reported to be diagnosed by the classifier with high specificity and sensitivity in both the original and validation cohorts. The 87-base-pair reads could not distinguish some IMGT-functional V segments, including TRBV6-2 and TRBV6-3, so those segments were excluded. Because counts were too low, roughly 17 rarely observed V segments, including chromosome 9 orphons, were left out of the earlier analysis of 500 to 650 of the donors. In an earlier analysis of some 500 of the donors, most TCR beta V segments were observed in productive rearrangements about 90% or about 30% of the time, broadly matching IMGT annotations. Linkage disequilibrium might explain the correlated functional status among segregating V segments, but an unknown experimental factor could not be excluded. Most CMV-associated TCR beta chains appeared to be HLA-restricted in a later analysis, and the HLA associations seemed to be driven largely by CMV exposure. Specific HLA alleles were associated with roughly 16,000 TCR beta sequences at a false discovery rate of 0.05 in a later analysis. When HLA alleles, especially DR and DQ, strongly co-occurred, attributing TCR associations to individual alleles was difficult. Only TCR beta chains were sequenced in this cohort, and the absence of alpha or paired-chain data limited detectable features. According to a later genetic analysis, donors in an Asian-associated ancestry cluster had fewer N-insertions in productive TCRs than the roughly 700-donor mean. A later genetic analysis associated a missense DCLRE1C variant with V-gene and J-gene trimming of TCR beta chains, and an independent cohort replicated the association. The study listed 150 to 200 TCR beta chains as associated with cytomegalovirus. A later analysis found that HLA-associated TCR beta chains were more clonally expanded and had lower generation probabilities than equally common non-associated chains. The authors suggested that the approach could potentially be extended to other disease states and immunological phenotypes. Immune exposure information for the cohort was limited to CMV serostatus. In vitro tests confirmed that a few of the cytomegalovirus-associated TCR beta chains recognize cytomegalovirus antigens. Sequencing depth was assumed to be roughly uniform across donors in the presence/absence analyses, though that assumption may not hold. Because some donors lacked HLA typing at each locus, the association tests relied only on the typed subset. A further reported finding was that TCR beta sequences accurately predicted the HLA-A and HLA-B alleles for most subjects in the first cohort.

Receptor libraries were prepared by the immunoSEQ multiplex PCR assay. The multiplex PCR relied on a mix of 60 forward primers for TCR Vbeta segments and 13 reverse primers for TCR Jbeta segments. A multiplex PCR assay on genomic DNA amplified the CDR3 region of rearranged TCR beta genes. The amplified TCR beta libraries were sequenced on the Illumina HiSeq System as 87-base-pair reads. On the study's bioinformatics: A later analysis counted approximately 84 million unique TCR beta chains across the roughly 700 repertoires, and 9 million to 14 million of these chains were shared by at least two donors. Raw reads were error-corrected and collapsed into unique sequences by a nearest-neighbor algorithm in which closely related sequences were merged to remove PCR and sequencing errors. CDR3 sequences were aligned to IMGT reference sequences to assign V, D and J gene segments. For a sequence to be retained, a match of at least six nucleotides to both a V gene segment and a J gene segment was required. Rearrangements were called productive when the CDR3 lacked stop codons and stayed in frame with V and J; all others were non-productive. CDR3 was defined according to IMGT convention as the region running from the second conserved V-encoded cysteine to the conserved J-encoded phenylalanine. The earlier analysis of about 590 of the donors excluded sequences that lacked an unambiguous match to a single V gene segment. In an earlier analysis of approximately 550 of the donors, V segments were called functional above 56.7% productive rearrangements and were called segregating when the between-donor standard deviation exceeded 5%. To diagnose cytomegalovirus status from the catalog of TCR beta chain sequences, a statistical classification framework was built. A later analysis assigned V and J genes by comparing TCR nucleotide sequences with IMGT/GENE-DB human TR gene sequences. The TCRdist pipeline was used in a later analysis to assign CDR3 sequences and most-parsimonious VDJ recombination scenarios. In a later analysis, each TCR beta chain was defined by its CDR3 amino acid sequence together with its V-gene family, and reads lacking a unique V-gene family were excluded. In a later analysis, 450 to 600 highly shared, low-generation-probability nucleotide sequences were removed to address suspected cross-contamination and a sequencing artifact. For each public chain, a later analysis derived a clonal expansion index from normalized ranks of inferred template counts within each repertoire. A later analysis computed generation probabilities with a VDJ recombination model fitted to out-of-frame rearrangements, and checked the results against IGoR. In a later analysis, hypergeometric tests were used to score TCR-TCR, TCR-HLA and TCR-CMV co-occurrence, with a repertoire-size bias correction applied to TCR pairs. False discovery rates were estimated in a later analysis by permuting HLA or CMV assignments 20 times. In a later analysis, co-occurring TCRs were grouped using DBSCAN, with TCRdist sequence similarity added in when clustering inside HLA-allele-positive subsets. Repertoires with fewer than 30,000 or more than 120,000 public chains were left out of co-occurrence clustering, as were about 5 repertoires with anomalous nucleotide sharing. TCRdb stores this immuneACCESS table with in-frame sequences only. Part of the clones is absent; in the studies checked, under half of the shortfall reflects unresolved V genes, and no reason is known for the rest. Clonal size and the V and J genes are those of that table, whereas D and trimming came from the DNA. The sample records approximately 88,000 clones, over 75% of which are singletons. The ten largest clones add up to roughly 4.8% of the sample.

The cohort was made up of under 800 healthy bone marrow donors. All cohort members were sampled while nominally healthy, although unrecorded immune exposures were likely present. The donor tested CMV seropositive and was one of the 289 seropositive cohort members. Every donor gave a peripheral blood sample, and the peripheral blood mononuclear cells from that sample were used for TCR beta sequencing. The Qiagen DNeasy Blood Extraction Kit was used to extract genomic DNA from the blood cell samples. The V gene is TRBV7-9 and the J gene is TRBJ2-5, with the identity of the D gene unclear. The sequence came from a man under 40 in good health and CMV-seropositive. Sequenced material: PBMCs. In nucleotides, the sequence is TGTGCCAGCAGCTACCAGAACCAAGAGACCCAGTACTTC. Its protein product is CASSYQNQETQYF.